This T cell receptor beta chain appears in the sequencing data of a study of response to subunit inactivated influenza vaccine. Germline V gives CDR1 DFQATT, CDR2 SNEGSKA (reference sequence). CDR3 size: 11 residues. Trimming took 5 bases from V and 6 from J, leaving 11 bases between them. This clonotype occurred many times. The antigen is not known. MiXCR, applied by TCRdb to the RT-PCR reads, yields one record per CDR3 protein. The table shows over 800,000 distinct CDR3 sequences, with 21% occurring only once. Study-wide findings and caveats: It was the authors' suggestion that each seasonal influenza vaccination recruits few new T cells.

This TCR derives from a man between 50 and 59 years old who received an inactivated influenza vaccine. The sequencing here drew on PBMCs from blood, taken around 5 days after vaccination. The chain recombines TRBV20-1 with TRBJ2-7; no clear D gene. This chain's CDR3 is CSALTPFEQYF. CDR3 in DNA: TGCAGTGCTTTAACGCCGTTCGAGCAGTACTTC.